This passage covers 31 T cell receptor beta chains from one sample sequenced in a study of T cell repertoires in cytomegalovirus infection. These receptors' targets are unknown. TCRdb re-called the reads with MiXCR, one entry per CDR3 protein. In the table there are some 940,000 distinct CDR3 sequences, approximately 30% of which are singletons. The specimen was cultured CD8+ T cells from PBMCs, collected from culture after CMV antigen stimulation. These receptors came from a human donor in good health (CMV status not recorded). Some clones in this sample may be carry-over from other donors' samples.

This clonotype was counted only a few times. The chain recombines TRBV7-8 with TRBJ1-1; D not certain. Trimming cost V 7 bases and J 3 bases, with 15 bases left between them. CDR3 length: 14 amino acids. The germline V gene has CDR1 SGHVS and CDR2 FQNEAQ. CDR3 DNA sequence: TGTGCCAGCACCTCCTTCCCTGGGCACACTGAAGCTTTCTTT. Its translation: CASTSFPGHTEAFF.

In this sample, this clonotype turned up a few times. This chain uses TRBV19 with TRBJ1-1; D unresolved. Germline CDR1 reads LNHDA; CDR2 reads SQIVND (reference sequence). V shed 7 bases and J shed 1 base, with 7 bases lying between them. The CDR3 runs to 12 residues. The chain's CDR3 is CASIWGNTEAFF. The CDR3 coding sequence is TGTGCCAGTATTTGGGGGAACACTGAAGCTTTCTTT. Full variable domain (rest looked up from reference TRBV19 and TRBJ1-1): DGGITQSPKYLFRKEGQNVTLSCEQNLNHDAMYWYRQDPGQGLRLIYYSQIVNDFQKGDIAEGYSVSREKKESFPLTVTSAQKNPTAFYLCASIWGNTEAFFGQGTRLTVV.

The chain carries TRBV6-5 and TRBJ2-7, with D perhaps matching TRBD1 (5 bases). V lost 0 bases to trimming and J lost 0 bases, with 6 bases between them. The CDR3 is 14 amino acids. CDR1 MNHEY and CDR2 SVGAGI come from the germline V gene. CDR3 sequence (DNA): TGTGCCAGCAGTTACTCACAGGACTCCTACGAGCAGTACGTC. Its protein is CASSYSQDSYEQYV.

This chain connects TRBV4-2 to TRBJ2-2; D uncertain. There are 16 residues in the CDR3. Germline lookup yields CDR1 LGHNA and CDR2 YNFKEQ. V lost 0 bases to trimming and J lost 4 bases, with 12 bases between them. CDR3 sequence reads: CASSQDERVFTGELFF. CDR3 DNA sequence: TGTGCCAGCAGCCAAGATGAGCGAGTGTTCACCGGGGAGCTGTTTTTT.

This clonotype was counted only a few times. The genes are TRBV20-1 and TRBJ1-1; 7 bases map to TRBD1. V shed 0 bases and J 4 bases; nucleotides not matched to a gene: 2. CDR3 length: 13 amino acids. Germline lookup yields CDR1 DFQATT and CDR2 SNEGSKA (reference sequence). The CDR3 nucleotides are TGCAGTGCTAGAGAAGGGACAGCCACTGAAGCTTTCTTT. Translated, it gives CSAREGTATEAFF.

The V call is TRBV7-9, the J call TRBJ1-1, with D tentatively TRBD1 (6 bases). This CDR3 is 20 amino acids long. V lost 1 base and J lost 2, with 26 bases in between. Germline CDR1 reads SEHNR; CDR2 reads FQNEAQ (reference sequence). The CDR3 here is CASSLDSPISGRGSNTEAFF. For the CDR3, the DNA is TGTGCCAGCAGCTTAGACTCGCCTATTTCAGGGAGGGGGTCCAACACTGAAGCTTTCTTT.

This clonotype was detected ten times or more. The junction differs from germline at one of its ends, possibly a read error. The chain recombines TRBV7-7 with TRBJ2-3; TRBD2 might be the D (6 bases). Germline V gene lookup returns CDR1 SSHAT and CDR2 FNYEAQ (reference sequence). This CDR3 is built from 18 residues. CDR3: CASSFATRDFFGTDTQYF. The CDR3 bases are TGTGCTAGCAGCTTTGCCACACGGGACTTCTTCGGTACAGATACGCAGTATTTT.

This clonotype was seen ten or more times. The chain links TRBV7-2 to TRBJ2-7, with D possibly TRBD2 on 6 matching bases. Trimming cost V 8 bases and J 6 bases, with 11 bases left between them. Germline CDR1 reads SGHTA; CDR2 reads FQGNSA. The CDR3 runs 11 residues. The chain's CDR3 is CASRGAVEQYF. CDR3 coding DNA: TGTGCCAGCCGCGGGGCCGTCGAGCAGTACTTC.

This clonotype was counted between two and nine times. The chain employs TRBV7-9 and TRBJ2-1; D possibly corresponds to TRBD2 (5 bases). The ends were cut back, 5 bases at V and 6 bases at J, with 14 bases in the middle. The CDR3 has 14 amino acids. From germline, CDR1 is SEHNR and CDR2 FQNEAQ (reference sequence). CDR3 sequence: CASSATGSFNEQFF. In nucleotides, the CDR3 is TGTGCCAGCAGCGCGACGGGGAGTTTCAATGAGCAGTTCTTC.

This chain joins TRBV6-2 or TRBV6-3 and TRBJ1-6; tentatively, D is TRBD1 (6 bases). Germline CDR1 and CDR2: MNHEY and SVGEGT. The V and J ends lost 4 bases and 8 bases respectively, with 9 bases between them. This CDR3 is 13 amino acids long. CDR3 sequence reads: CASSSGVDSPLHF. The CDR3 region has the DNA TGTGCCAGCAGTTCAGGGGTTGATTCACCCCTCCACTTT.

Many counts were recorded for this clonotype. The chain joins TRBV5-6 to TRBJ1-2; D call uncertain. This CDR3 comprises 14 residues. With 2 bases removed from V and 2 bases from J, the gap between germline ends came to 10 bases. The germline gives CDR1 SGHDT, CDR2 YYEEEE. CDR3 amino acids: CASSFGTQNYGYTF. In DNA form, the CDR3 reads TGTGCCAGCAGCTTTGGAACCCAGAACTATGGCTACACCTTC.

This clonotype was recorded at least ten times. The chain carries TRBV7-2 and TRBJ1-6; D is uncertain. Looked up from germline, CDR1 is SGHTA and CDR2 is FQGNSA. Trimming shortened V by 2 bases and J by 7 bases, and 9 bases separated the two germline ends. There are 14 residues in the CDR3. The CDR3 is CASSLSGVNSPLHF. DNA for the CDR3: TGTGCCAGCAGCTTATCAGGAGTCAATTCACCCCTCCACTTT.

V usage is TRBV24-1 and J usage is TRBJ1-5; D gene uncertain. Germline CDR1 is KGHDR and CDR2 is SFDVKD. The CDR3 has 15 amino acids. The germline V and J ends were trimmed by 2 bases and 1 base, with 8 bases remaining between them. In DNA, the CDR3 is TGTGCCACCAGTGATTCAACGGACAGCAATCAGCCCCAGCATTTT. It codes for CATSDSTDSNQPQHF.

There are a few counts of this clonotype. The V gene is TRBV2, the J gene TRBJ2-7; TRBD2 aligns across 9 bases. Germline loops: CDR1 SNHLY, CDR2 FYNNEI. Trimming at V came to 7 bases and at J to 5 bases, leaving 9 bases not matched to a gene. This CDR3 is 14 amino acids long. The CDR3 coding sequence is TGTGCCAGCAAGATCAGACTAGCGGAAGACGAGCAGTACGTC. It codes for CASKIRLAEDEQYV.

A single count supports this clonotype. A much larger clone sits a single nucleotide away, making a read error possible. The CDR3 DNA follows: TGTGCCAGCAGCGCCTACTATGGCTACACCTTC. This codes for CASSAYYGYTF. This chain joins TRBV5-4 and TRBJ1-2; D is ambiguous. The V gene's germline CDR1 is SGHNT and CDR2 YYREEE (reference sequence). The CDR3 has 11 amino acids. The V gene lost 4 bases and the J gene lost 3 bases, with 4 bases spanning the gap.

This clonotype was observed a handful of times. V usage is TRBV6-5 and J usage is TRBJ2-1; tentatively, D is TRBD1 (7 bases). Germline CDR1 is MNHEY and CDR2 is SVGAGI. V lost 8 bases, J lost 5 bases, and 19 bases lay in between. The CDR3 extends over 15 amino acids. The CDR3 DNA reads TGTGCCAGCGGATTCCAGGGGGGTCTTAACAATGAGCAGTTCTTC. It translates to CASGFQGGLNNEQFF.

This clonotype was recorded a few times. This rearrangement joins TRBV7-6 to TRBJ1-5; TRBD1 might be the D (6 bases). Trimming removed 1 base at V and 8 bases at J, with 15 bases between. The CDR3 has 15 residues. CDR1 and CDR2 (germline): SGHVS, FNYEAQ. The CDR3 is CASSLDTVPGEPQHF. The CDR3, as DNA: TGTGCCAGCAGCTTAGACACCGTCCCAGGGGAGCCCCAGCATTTT.

On this clonotype: A read error may account for a junction end that differs from germline. The gene calls are TRBV4-1 and TRBJ2-3; D might be TRBD1 or TRBD2, each matching 6 bases. Germline V gene sequence: CDR1 MGHRA, CDR2 YSYEKL. This CDR3 is built from 15 residues. The CDR3 DNA sequence: TGTGCCAGCAGCCTCGAACGGGGGCACACAGATACGCAGTATTTT. Translation: CASSLERGHTDTQYF.

The chain combines TRBV5-5 with TRBJ2-2; D uncertain. V shed 6 bases and J shed 7 bases, with 10 bases lying between them. CDR1 is SGHKS and CDR2 is YYEKEE in the germline V gene (reference sequence). The CDR3 is 12 residues long. This CDR3 is CASIPTGGELFF. The CDR3 nucleotides are TGTGCCAGCATCCCCACCGGCGGGGAGCTGTTTTTT.

This clonotype came up a few times. The chain recombines TRBV15 with TRBJ2-1; D is unresolved. The V end lost 1 base, the J end lost 0 bases, and 10 bases lay between the germline ends. CDR3 size: 16 residues. In germline, CDR1 is LNHNV, CDR2 YYDKDF (reference sequence). The CDR3 is CATSRVRSSSYNEQFF. DNA for the CDR3: TGTGCCACCAGCAGAGTAAGATCAAGCTCCTACAATGAGCAGTTCTTC.

The genes are TRBV27 and TRBJ2-3; possibly TRBD1 or TRBD2 for D (5 bases each). The CDR3 runs to 14 residues. Germline V lookup: CDR1 MNHEY, CDR2 SMNVEV (reference sequence). V lost 7 bases and J 1 base, leaving 12 bases between the germline ends. The chain's CDR3 is CASTPRGRTDTQYF. CDR3 nucleotides: TGTGCCAGCACCCCGAGGGGCCGCACAGATACGCAGTATTTT.

The J gene is TRBJ2-1, the V gene TRBV12-3 or TRBV12-4; D uncertain. V lost 5 bases and J 2 bases, leaving 7 bases between the germline ends. The CDR3 is made up of 13 amino acids. In DNA, the CDR3 is TGTGCCAGCAGTAGACTGACCTACAATGAGCAGTTCTTC. This gives the protein CASSRLTYNEQFF.

The J gene is TRBJ1-1, the V gene TRBV19; weak D call: TRBD1 (6 bases). Germline V lookup: CDR1 LNHDA, CDR2 SQIVND (reference sequence). Trimming removed 9 bases from V and 1 base from J, with 18 bases in between. The CDR3 is 15 amino acids. CDR3 region: CASRWGGAGNTEAFF. CDR3 DNA: TGTGCCAGCCGGTGGGGGGGCGCGGGGAACACTGAAGCTTTCTTT.

The chain is built from TRBV4-1 and TRBJ2-1; 8 nucleotides agree with TRBD2. V shed 2 bases and J 3 bases; nucleotides not matched to a gene: 6. This CDR3 region has 16 residues. CDR1 MGHRA and CDR2 YSYEKL come from the germline V gene. The CDR3 is CASSQSAGAIYNEQFF. The CDR3 nucleotides are TGCGCCAGCAGCCAATCAGCGGGGGCCATCTACAATGAGCAGTTCTTC.

Comments on this clonotype: A much bigger clone sits one base away, suggesting this may be a read error. The conserved phenylalanine or tryptophan is not found at the CDR3 terminus, so this likely reflects a read error. The chain carries TRBV7-6 and TRBJ2-1; D is uncertain. Trimming took 5 bases from V and 4 from J, leaving 12 bases between them. Per germline, CDR1 SGHVS and CDR2 FNYEAQ. The CDR3 has 14 residues. CDR3: CASSGPPLYNEQFV. The CDR3, as DNA: TGTGCCAGCAGCGGCCCCCCCCTTTACAATGAGCAGTTCGTC.

This clonotype has a single count. The chain has TRBV25-1 and TRBJ2-7; TRBD1 aligns across 9 bases. Germline V gene data show CDR1 as MGHDK and CDR2 as SYGVNS. V shed 10 bases, J shed 1 base, and the junction held 5 bases outside the gene matches. The CDR3 sequence is 13 residues long. The CDR3 spells CATTGTGSYEQYF. The CDR3 DNA sequence: TGTGCCACAACCGGGACAGGGTCCTACGAGCAGTACTTC.

This clonotype was found a few times. The chain carries TRBV28 and TRBJ1-2, with 11 bases aligning to TRBD1. Germline V gene data show CDR1 as MDHEN and CDR2 as SYDVKM. There are 15 residues in the CDR3. J lost 3 bases, V lost 3 bases, and 3 bases had no gene match. The CDR3, as DNA: TGTGCCAGCAGTTTTGGACAGGGGGCTGACTATGGCTACACCTTC. This encodes CASSFGQGADYGYTF.

This clonotype came up many times. This chain's CDR3 is CASSLDRVDRGNNEQFF. The CDR3 coding sequence is TGTGCCAGCAGCTTAGACAGGGTGGATAGAGGGAACAATGAGCAGTTCTTC. V usage is TRBV7-2 and J usage is TRBJ2-1; a possible D gene is TRBD1 (6 bases). V was shortened by 1 base and J by 5 bases, with 18 bases between the two germline ends. The CDR3 extends over 17 amino acids. Per germline, CDR1 SGHTA and CDR2 FQGNSA.

The DNA for the CDR3 is TGTGCCAGCAGCCATTCCCCATTTGGGGCGGGGGGTCTTAGCTCCTACAATGAGCAGTTCTTC. Translating it yields CASSHSPFGAGGLSSYNEQFF. The chain combines TRBV14 with TRBJ2-1; 8 bases match TRBD2. The CDR3 runs 21 residues. Trimming removed 3 bases from V and 0 bases from J; junction bases left unmatched: 19. Looked up from germline, CDR1 is SGHDN and CDR2 is FVKESK.

V gene TRBV6-5 combines with J gene TRBJ2-7; unclear D gene. Germline CDR1 MNHEY, CDR2 SVGAGI. The CDR3 spans 15 residues. V was cut by 5 bases and J by 2 bases, with 16 bases left in between. The CDR3 protein is CASSEYQAQPYEQYV. CDR3 coding DNA: TGTGCCAGCAGTGAATACCAGGCACAGCCCTACGAGCAGTACGTC.

The CDR3, as DNA: TGTGCCAGTAGGACACCCTCCGGCACAGATACGCAGTATTTT. This encodes CASRTPSGTDTQYF. V usage is TRBV19 and J usage is TRBJ2-3; no clear D. This CDR3 is 14 amino acids long. The germline V gene has CDR1 LNHDA and CDR2 SQIVND (reference sequence). V shed 6 bases and J shed 1 base, with 11 bases lying between them.